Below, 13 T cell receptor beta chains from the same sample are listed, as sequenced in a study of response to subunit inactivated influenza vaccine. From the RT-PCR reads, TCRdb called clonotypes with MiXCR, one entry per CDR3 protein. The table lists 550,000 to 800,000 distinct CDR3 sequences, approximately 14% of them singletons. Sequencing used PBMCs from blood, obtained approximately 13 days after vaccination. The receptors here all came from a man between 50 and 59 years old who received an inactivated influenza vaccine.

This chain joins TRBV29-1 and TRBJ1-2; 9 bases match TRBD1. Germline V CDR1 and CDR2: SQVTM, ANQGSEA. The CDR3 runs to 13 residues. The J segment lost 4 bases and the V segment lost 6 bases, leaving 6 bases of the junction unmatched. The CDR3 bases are TGCAGCGTGGGACAGGGTAAAATCTATGGCTACACCTTC. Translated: CSVGQGKIYGYTF.

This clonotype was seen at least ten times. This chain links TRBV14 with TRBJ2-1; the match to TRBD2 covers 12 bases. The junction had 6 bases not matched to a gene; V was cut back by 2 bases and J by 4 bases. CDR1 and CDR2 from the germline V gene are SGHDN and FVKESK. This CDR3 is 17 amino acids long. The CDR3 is CASSQMGGTSGYNEQFF. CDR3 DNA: TGTGCCAGCAGCCAAATGGGAGGGACTAGCGGGTACAATGAGCAGTTCTTC.

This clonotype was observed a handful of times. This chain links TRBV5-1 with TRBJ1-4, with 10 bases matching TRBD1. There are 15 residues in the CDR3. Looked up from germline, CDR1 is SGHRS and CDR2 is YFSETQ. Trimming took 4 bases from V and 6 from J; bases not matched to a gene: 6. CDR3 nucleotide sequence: TGCGCCAGCAGCCCTGCCGGGACAGGGGATGAAAAACTGTTTTTT. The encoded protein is CASSPAGTGDEKLFF. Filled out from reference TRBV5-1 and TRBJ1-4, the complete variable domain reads KAGVTQTPRYLIKTRGQQVTLSCSPISGHRSVSWYQQTPGQGLQFLFEYFSETQRNKGNFPGRFSGRQFSNSRSEMNVSTLELGDSALYLCASSPAGTGDEKLFFGSGTQLSVL.

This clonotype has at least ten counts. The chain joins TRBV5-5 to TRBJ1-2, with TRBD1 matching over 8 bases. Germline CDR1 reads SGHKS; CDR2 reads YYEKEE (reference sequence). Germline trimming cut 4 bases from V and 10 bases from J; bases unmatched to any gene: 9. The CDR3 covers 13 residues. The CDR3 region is CASSVGTGRPYTF. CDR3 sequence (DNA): TGTGCCAGCAGCGTTGGGACAGGCCGGCCCTACACCTTC.

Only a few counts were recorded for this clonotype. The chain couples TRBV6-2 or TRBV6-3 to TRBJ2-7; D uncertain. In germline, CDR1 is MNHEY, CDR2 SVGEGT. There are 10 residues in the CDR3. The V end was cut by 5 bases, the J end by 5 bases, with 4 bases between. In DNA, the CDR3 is TGTGCCAGCAGTCACAACGAGCAGTACTTC. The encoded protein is CASSHNEQYF.

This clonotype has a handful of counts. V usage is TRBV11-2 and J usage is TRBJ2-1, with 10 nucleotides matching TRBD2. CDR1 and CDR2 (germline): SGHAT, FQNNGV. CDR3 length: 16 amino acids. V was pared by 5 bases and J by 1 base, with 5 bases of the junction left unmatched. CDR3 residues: CASSKTSGFSYNEQFF. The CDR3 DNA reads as TGTGCCAGCAGCAAGACTAGCGGGTTTTCCTACAATGAGCAGTTCTTC.

The CDR3 protein is CASSPLWREGFYNEQFF. CDR3 nucleotides: TGTGCCAGCAGTCCCCTCTGGCGGGAGGGCTTCTACAATGAGCAGTTCTTC. The chain has TRBV6-2 or TRBV6-3 and TRBJ2-1; TRBD2 matches at 9 bases. CDR1 MNHEY and CDR2 SVGEGT come from the germline V gene. The trim removed 5 bases at V and 3 bases at J, leaving 11 bases unmatched. This CDR3 has 17 amino acids.

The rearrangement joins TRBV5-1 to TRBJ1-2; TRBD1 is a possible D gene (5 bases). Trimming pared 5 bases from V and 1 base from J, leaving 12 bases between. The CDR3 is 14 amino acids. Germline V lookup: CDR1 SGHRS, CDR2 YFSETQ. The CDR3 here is CASSSSGSNYGYTF. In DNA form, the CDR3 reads TGCGCCAGCAGTTCTTCAGGGAGTAACTATGGCTACACCTTC. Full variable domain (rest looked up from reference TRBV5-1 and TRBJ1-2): KAGVTQTPRYLIKTRGQQVTLSCSPISGHRSVSWYQQTPGQGLQFLFEYFSETQRNKGNFPGRFSGRQFSNSRSEMNVSTLELGDSALYLCASSSSGSNYGYTFGSGTRLTVV.

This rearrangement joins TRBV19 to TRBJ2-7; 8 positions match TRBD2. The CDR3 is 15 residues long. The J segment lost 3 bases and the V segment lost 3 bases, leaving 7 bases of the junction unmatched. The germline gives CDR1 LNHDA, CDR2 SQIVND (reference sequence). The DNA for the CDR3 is TGTGCCAGTAGTATCGAACTAGCGGACTACTACGAGCAGTACTTC. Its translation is CASSIELADYYEQYF. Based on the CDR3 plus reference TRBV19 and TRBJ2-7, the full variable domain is DGGITQSPKYLFRKEGQNVTLSCEQNLNHDAMYWYRQDPGQGLRLIYYSQIVNDFQKGDIAEGYSVSREKKESFPLTVTSAQKNPTAFYLCASSIELADYYEQYFGPGTRLTVT.

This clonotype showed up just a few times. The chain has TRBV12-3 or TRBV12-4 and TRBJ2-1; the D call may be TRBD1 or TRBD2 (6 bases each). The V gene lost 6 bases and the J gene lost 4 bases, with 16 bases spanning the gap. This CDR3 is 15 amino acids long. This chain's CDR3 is CASSPRGRTYNEQFF. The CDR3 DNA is TGTGCCAGCAGCCCTCGGGGGCGAACGTACAATGAGCAGTTCTTC.

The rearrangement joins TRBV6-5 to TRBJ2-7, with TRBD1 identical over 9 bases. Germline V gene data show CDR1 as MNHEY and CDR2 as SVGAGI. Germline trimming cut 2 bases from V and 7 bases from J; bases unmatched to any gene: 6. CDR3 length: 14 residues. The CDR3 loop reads CASSYLPGQGEQYF. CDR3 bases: TGTGCCAGCAGTTACCTTCCCGGACAGGGGGAGCAGTACTTC.

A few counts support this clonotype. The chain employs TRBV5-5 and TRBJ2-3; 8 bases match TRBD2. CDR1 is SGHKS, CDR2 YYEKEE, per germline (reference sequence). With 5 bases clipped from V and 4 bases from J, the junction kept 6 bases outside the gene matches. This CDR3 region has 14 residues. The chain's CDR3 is CASSWAGGPDTQYF. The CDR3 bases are TGTGCCAGCAGTTGGGCGGGGGGACCAGATACGCAGTATTTT.

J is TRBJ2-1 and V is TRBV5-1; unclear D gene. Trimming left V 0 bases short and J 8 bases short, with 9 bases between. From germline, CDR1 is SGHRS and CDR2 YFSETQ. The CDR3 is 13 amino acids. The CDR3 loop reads CASSLDTGYEQFF. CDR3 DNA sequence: TGCGCCAGCAGCTTGGATACCGGGTATGAGCAGTTCTTC.